This T cell receptor beta chain was sequenced in a study of T cell responses to AZD1222 COVID-19 vaccine. About this clone: The antigen remains unidentified.

Study-wide points: Regions left unmutated in variants are reportedly the target of nearly half of spike-specific TCRs. After the peak T cell response, and only then, were repertoires sampled. The donor group comprised mostly white British people and more females; the analysis possibly underestimated clonal diversity.

TCRdb keeps only in-frame clones here, not all; method: immunoSEQ multiplex PCR. The table lists 120,000 or so clones, about 89% of them singletons, with more than 9% in the top ten. CDR3 size: 14 residues. From germline, CDR1 is LGHNA and CDR2 YSLEER. V dropped 2 bases and J dropped 6 bases, with 8 bases sitting between them. The chain is built from TRBV4-3 and TRBJ1-6, with D unclear. This specimen was peripheral blood, taken on day 0 of AZD1222 vaccination. The source of this sequence is an adult in good health. The CDR3 region has the DNA TGCGCCAGCAGCCAATTAGTCCCTAATTCACCCCTCCACTTT. It translates to CASSQLVPNSPLHF.